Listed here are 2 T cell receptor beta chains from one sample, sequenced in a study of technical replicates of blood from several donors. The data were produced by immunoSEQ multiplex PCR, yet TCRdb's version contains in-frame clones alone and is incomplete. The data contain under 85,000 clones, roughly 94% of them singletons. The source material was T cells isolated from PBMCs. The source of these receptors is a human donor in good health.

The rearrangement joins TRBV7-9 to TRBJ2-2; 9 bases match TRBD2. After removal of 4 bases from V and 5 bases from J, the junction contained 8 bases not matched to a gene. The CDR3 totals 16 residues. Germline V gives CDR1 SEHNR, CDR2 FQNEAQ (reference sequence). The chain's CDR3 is CASSSSGTSYTGELFF. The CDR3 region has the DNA TGTGCCAGCAGCTCCTCCGGGACTAGCTATACCGGGGAGCTGTTTTTT.

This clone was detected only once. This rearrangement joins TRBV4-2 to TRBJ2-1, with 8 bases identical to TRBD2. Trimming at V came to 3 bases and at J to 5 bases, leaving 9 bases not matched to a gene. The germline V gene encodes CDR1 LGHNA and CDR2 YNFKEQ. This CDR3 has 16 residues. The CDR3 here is CASSHREGGQNNEQFF. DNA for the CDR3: TGTGCCAGCAGCCACCGGGAGGGGGGGCAGAACAATGAGCAGTTCTTC.